This TCR beta chain emerged from a study of blood T cell repertoires in COVID-19. Germline trimming cut 4 bases from V and 1 base from J; bases unmatched to any gene: 9. CDR3 length: 17 amino acids. Germline CDR1 and CDR2: KGHSH and LQKENI. Produced via immunoSEQ multiplex PCR; TCRdb's table is partial and in-frame only. The sample lists fewer than 200,000 clones, approximately 82% occurring once. The rearrangement uses TRBV18 and TRBJ2-2, with 7 bases lining up with TRBD1. The specimen was peripheral blood. The sequence was obtained from a woman aged 70-85 years who had recovered from COVID-19. The CDR3 reads CASSRRRDSMNTGELFF. The CDR3 bases are TGTGCCAGCTCACGCCGCCGGGACAGCATGAACACCGGGGAGCTGTTTTTT.